This T cell receptor (beta chain) emerged from a study of T cells generated in artificial thymic organoids. Regarding the study as a whole: TCR diversity of organoid-derived CD8 single positive cells matched thymic and naive blood cells.

Organoid and thymic CD3+TCRalphabeta+CD8 single positive T cells were FACS sorted before RNA extraction. Reverse primers in the TRAC or TRBC constant regions drove separate semi-nested PCRs for TCRalpha and TCRbeta. TCRdb processed the 5' RACE reads anew with MiXCR; each CDR3 protein has one entry. The sample includes roughly 2,500 distinct CDR3 sequences, around 11% of them seen just once. This CDR3 has 14 amino acids. Trimming took 1 base from V and 2 from J, leaving 6 bases between them. Germline V gene data show CDR1 as MNHEY and CDR2 as SMNVEV (reference sequence). This clonotype is medium-sized (0.01 to 0.1%) within its sample. Its specificity is unknown.

The sequenced sample consisted of naive CD8+ T cells from the thymus. Subset given: CD3+TCRalphabeta+CD8SP T cells; for blood, CD45RO-CCR7+ naive CD8+ T cells. This sequence joins TRBV27 and TRBJ2-1, with D possibly called TRBD1 or TRBD2 (5 bases each). This TCR was recovered from a human donor who gave cord blood stem cells for thymic organoid culture, a cardiac surgery patient who gave postnatal thymus, or a blood donor (not recorded which). The CDR3 loop is CASSLWDPYNEQFF. CDR3 DNA sequence: TGTGCCAGCAGTTTATGGGACCCCTACAATGAGCAGTTCTTC.